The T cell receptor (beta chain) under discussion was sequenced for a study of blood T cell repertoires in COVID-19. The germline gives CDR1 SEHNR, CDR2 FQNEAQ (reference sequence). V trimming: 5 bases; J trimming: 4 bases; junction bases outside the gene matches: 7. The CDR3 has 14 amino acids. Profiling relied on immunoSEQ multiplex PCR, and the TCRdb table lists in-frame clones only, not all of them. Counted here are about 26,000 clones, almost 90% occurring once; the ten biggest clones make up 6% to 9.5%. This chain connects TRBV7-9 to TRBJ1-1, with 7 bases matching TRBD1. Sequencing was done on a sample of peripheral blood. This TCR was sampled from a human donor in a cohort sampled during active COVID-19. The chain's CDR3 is CASSGGGYGTEAFF. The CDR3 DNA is TGTGCCAGCAGCGGAGGGGGCTACGGCACTGAAGCTTTCTTT. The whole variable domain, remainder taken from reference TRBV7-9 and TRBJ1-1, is DTGVSQNPRHKITKRGQNVTFRCDPISEHNRLYWYRQTLGQGPEFLTYFQNEAQLEKSRLLSDRFSAERPKGSFSTLEIQRTEQGDSAMYLCASSGGGYGTEAFFGQGTRLTVV.